This TCR beta chain was recovered during a study of beta chain features in type 1 diabetes. The wider study: Cell yields, age and gender were similar between patients and healthy donors.

Broader study findings: It was possible that PCR favored shorter templates, equally so in patients and controls. For Type 1 diabetes patients, all four CD4+ subsets carried TCRB CDR3s that were moderately but significantly shorter.

The entirety of the isolated RNA underwent reverse transcription, so expressed TCRB transcripts were sequenced. Produced via immunoSEQ multiplex PCR; TCRdb's table is partial and in-frame only. Among 150,000 to 200,000 clones, around 63% were seen once, and the ten largest hold approximately 0.09%. Germline CDR1 and CDR2: SQVTM and ANQGSEA. V shed 6 bases, J shed 0 bases, and the junction held 7 bases outside the gene matches. There are 14 residues in the CDR3. As concerns this clone: Its target is unknown.

The TCR sequence derives from a man aged 25 to 40 with type 1 diabetes. Specimen: naive CD4+ T cells from blood. The chain joins TRBV29-1 to TRBJ2-5; 7 bases align to TRBD2. The CDR3 sequence: CSVYPGRNQETQYF. Here the CDR3 DNA reads TGCAGCGTCTATCCCGGGAGGAACCAAGAGACCCAGTACTTC.